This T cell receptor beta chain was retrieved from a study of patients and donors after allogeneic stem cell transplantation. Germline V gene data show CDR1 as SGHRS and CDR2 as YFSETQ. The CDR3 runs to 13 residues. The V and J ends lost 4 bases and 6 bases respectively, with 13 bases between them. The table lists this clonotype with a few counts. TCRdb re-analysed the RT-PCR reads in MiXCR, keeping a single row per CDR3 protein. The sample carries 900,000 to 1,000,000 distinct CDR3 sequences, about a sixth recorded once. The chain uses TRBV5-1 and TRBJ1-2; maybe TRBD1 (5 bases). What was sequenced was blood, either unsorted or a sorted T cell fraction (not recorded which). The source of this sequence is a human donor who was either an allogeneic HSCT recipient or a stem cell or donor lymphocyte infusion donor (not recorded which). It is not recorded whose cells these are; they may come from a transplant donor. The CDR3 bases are TGCGCCAGCAGCCCGGAGGGGTTGGATGGCTACACCTTC. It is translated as CASSPEGLDGYTF.